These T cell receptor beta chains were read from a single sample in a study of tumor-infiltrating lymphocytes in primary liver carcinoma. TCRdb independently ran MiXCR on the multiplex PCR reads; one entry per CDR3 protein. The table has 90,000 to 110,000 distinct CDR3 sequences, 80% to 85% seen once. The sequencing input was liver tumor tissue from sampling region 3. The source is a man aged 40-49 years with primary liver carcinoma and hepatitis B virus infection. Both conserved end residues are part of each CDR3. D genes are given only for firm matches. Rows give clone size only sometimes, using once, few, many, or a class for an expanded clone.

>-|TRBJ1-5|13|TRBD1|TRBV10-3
TGTACCATCAGTATAGACAGGGTGCAGCCCCGGCATTTT
CTISIDRVQPRHF
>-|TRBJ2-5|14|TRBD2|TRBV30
TGTGCCTGGAGTGTTAGCGGGAGGTTGGAGACCCAGTACTTC
CAWSVSGRLETQYF
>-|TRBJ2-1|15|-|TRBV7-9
TGTGTCAGCAGCTCGGACATGGGTAGTATAAATGAGCAGTTCTTC
CVSSSDMGSINEQFF
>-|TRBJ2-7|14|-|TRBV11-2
TGTGCCAGCACCTGTGGGAGTTCCATCTACGAGCAGTACTTC
CASTCGSSIYEQYF
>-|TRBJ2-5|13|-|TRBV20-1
TGCAGTGCTCCTGATGTGAACCAAGAGACCCAGTACTTC
CSAPDVNQETQYF
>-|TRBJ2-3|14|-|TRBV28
TGTGGCAGCAGCCTCCCCCTCGGATCCAATACGCAGTATTTT
CGSSLPLGSNTQYF
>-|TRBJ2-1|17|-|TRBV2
TGTGCCAGCAGTGAATCAAGTACAGGGACGGCTTCCCGTGAGCAGTCCTTC
CASSESSTGTASREQSF
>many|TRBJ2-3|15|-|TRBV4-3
TGCGCCAGCAGCCCGGAGGGCGGAAGGGCAGATACGCAGTATTTT
CASSPEGGRADTQYF
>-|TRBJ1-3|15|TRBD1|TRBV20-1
TGCAGTGCTAGAGGGCCGACAGGGGTTGGAAACACCATATATTTT
CSARGPTGVGNTIYF
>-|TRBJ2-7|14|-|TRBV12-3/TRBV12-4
TGTACCAGCAGTTTAGTAGGCAGACCATTCGAGCAGTATTTC
CTSSLVGRPFEQYF
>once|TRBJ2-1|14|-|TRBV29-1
TGCAGCGTTGAACATAGCGACATCTACAGTGAGCAGTTCTTC
CSVEHSDIYSEQFF
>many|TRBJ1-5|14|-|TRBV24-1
TGTGCCACCAGTGACCGGGACATAGGACAGCCCCAGCATTTT
CATSDRDIGQPQHF
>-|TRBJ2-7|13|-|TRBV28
TGTGCCAGCAGTTCGTCATCAACATACGAGCAGTACTTC
CASSSSSTYEQYF
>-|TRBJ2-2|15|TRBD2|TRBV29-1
TGCAGCGTTGGGACTAGCGCGGCGAACAGCGTGGATCCGTTTTTT
CSVGTSAANSVDPFF
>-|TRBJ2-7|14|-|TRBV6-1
TGTGCCACGGATAAAGACTCGTGGGGCAACGAGGAGTACTTC
CATDKDSWGNEEYF
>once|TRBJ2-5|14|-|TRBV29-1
TGCAGCTTTAGGACAGCATTGTTTCAAGAGACCCATTATTTC
CSFRTALFQETHYF
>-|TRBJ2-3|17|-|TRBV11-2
TGTGTCAGCAGCTTAGATCCTGGGGTGACTAGCACAGATACGCAGTATTTT
CVSSLDPGVTSTDTQYF
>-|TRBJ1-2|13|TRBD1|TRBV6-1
TGTGCCGTTCGACAGGGTTGGACCGGAGGCTACACCTTC
CAVRQGWTGGYTF
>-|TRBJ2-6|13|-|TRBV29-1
TGCAGCGTTGCAGGGTCTGGTACCAACGTCCTGACTTTC
CSVAGSGTNVLTF
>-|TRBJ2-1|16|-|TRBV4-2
TGTGCCAGCAGCCAAGAAACCATGGGGAGGTACAAAGAGCAGTTCTTC
CASSQETMGRYKEQFF
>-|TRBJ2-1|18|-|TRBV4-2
TGTTCCAGCAGCCAAGATCTGGTGGGGGAGGTCGGTTACAATGAGCAGTTCTTC
CSSSQDLVGEVGYNEQFF
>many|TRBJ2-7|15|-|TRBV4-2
TGCGCCAGCAGCCAAGGTAAGGGGAGCGGCTACGAGCAGTACTTC
CASSQGKGSGYEQYF
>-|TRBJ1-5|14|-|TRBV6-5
TGTGCCAGTAGTTACAGGGAAAGCGATCAGCCCCAACATTTT
CASSYRESDQPQHF
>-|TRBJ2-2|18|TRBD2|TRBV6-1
TGTGTTAGTAGGGAGGGACTAGCGGGAGGGCTCGGCACCGGGGAGCTGTTTTTT
CVSREGLAGGLGTGELFF
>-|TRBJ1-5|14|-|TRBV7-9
TGTGCCAGCAGTCGAGATTATAGCAAGCAGCCCCAGCATTTT
CASSRDYSKQPQHF
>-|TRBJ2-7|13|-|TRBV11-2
TGTGCCAGCAGCGAGGACGGGGCGGTAGAGCAGCACTTC
CASSEDGAVEQHF
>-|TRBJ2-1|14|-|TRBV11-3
TGTGTCAGCAGCTTAGGGGTTAGCAGCAATGAGCAGTTCTTC
CVSSLGVSSNEQFF
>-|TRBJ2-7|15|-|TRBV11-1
TGTGCCAGCAGCATAACTGGATCGGGAGAATACGACCAGTGCTTC
CASSITGSGEYDQCF